This T cell receptor (beta chain) comes out of a study of blood T cell repertoires in COVID-19. Participants were aged about 18 to 95 years, lived in around 22 US areas, and enrolled virtually. Categorization into cohorts depended on clinical history that participants reported. The CDR3 is 15 residues long. V was cut by 2 bases and J by 5 bases, with 15 bases left in between. Looked up from germline, CDR1 is MGHRA and CDR2 is YSYEKL. TCRdb's copy holds only in-frame clones and misses some; the assay was immunoSEQ multiplex PCR. The sample has hundreds of thousands of clones, around 85% seen once; the top ten hold approximately 8%.

V gene TRBV4-1 combines with J gene TRBJ1-2; no firm D call. The receptor was isolated from a woman aged 60 to 75 who had recovered from COVID-19. Material for sequencing was PBMCs or T cells enriched from blood (not recorded which). CDR3 nucleotide sequence: TGCGCCAGCAGCCAACCCATACCCGGGGAATATGGCTACACCTTC. Its protein product is CASSQPIPGEYGYTF.